This T cell receptor beta chain was identified in a study of regulatory T cells. Primers: 52 TRBV forward and 13 TRBJ reverse. Sequencing used immunoSEQ multiplex PCR; TCRdb keeps in-frame clones, though not all of them. The sample includes about 15,000 clones, roughly 90% of them seen just once. A couple of CD3G-deficient patients had more severe autoimmunity; all had some. CDR3 length: 14 amino acids. The V and J ends lost 8 bases and 0 bases respectively, with 13 bases between them. From germline, CDR1 is MNHNS and CDR2 SASEGT. This chain connects TRBV6-1 to TRBJ1-1, with D perhaps TRBD1 (6 bases). This sequence was found in a person aged 18 to 30 with CD3G deficiency. The material sequenced was CD8+ T cells sorted from blood. CDR3 coding DNA: TGTGCCAGCGGGGCGGGACACTTGAACACTGAAGCTTTCTTT. This sequence encodes CASGAGHLNTEAFF.